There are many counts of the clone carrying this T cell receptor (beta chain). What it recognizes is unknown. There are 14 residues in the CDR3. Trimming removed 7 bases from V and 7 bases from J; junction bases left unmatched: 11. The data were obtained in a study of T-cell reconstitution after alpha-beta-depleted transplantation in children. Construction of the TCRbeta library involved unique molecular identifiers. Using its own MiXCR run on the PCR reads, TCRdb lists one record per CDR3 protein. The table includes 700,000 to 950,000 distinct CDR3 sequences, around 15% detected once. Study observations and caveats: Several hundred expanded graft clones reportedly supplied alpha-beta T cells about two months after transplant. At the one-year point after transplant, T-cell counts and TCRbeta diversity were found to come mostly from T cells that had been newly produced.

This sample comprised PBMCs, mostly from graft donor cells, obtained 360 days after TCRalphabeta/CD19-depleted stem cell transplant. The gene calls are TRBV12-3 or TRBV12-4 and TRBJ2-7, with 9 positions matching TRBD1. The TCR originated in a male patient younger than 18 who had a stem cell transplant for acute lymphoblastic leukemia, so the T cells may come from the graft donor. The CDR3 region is CASTPWDRVGEQYF. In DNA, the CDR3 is TGTGCCAGCACCCCTTGGGACAGGGTGGGAGAGCAGTACTTC.